A single sample is the source of the 2 T cell receptor beta chains below, sequenced in a study of PD-1 blockade in classical Hodgkin lymphoma. Autologous stem cell transplantation was followed by relapse in every patient, and brentuximab vedotin exposure varied. Generated by immunoSEQ multiplex PCR, the TCRdb table keeps only in-frame clones and is missing some. The data show 45,000 to 60,000 clones, over 70% seen once. The specimen comprised peripheral blood mononuclear cells (PBMCs), sampled at baseline. The receptors come from a human donor with classical Hodgkin lymphoma.

This sequence joins TRBV19 and TRBJ1-4, with TRBD1 matching over 9 bases. The CDR3 has 15 residues. The ends lost 9 bases at V and 6 bases at J; junction bases unmatched: 11. Germline CDR1 reads LNHDA; CDR2 reads SQIVND (reference sequence). The CDR3, as DNA: TGTGCCAGCGCGGTCTCCGGGACAGGGTATGAAAAACTGTTTTTT. The encoded protein is CASAVSGTGYEKLFF.

The chain links TRBV29-1 to TRBJ2-3; D call uncertain. This CDR3 comprises 13 residues. The V gene lost 2 bases and the J gene lost 2 bases, with 8 bases spanning the gap. Germline-derived CDR1 and CDR2 are SQVTM and ANQGSEA. CDR3 sequence: CSVELQHTDTQYF. DNA of the CDR3: TGCAGCGTTGAATTACAGCACACAGATACGCAGTATTTT.